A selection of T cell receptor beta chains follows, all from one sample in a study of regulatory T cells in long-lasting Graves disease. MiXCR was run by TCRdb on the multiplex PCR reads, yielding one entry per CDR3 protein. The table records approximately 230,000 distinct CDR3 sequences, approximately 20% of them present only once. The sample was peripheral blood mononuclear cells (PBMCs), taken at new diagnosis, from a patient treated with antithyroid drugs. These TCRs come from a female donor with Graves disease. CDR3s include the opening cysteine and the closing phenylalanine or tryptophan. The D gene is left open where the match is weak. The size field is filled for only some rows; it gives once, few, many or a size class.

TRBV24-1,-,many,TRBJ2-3,CATSDSWSDPGTDTQYF,TGTGCCACCAGTGATTCCTGGAGTGACCCTGGCACAGATACGCAGTATTTT
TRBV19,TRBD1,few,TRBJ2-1,CTSSIGTGYNEQFF,TGTACCAGTAGTATCGGGACAGGCTACAATGAGCAGTTCTTC
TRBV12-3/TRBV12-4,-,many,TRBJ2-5,CASSLTRAQLPQYF,TGTGCCAGCAGTTTAACTCGCGCCCAGTTGCCCCAGTACTTC
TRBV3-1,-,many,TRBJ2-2,CASSESPGTLAGELFF,TGTGCCAGCAGCGAGAGCCCCGGGACCCTGGCCGGGGAGCTGTTTTTT
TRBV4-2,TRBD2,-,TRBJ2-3,CASSQDQGLVAADTQYF,TGTGCCAGCAGCCAAGACCAAGGACTAGTTGCGGCAGATACGCAGTATTTT
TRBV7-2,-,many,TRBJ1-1,CASSLDGGLTEAFF,TGTGCCAGCAGCTTAGATGGGGGCCTCACTGAAGCTTTCTTT
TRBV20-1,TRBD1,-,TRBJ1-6,CSAQGENSPLHF,TGCAGTGCCCAGGGGGAGAATTCACCCCTCCACTTT
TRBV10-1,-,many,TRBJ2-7,CASSESPISYEQYF,TGCGCCAGCAGTGAGTCGCCGATCTCCTACGAGCAGTACTTC
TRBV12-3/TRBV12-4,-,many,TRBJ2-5,CASSLRDTQETQYF,TGTGCCAGCAGTTTACGGGACACACAAGAGACCCAGTACTTC
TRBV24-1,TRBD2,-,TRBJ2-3,CATSDLAGGQPDTQYF,TGTGCCACCAGTGATCTAGCGGGAGGGCAGCCAGATACGCAGTATTTT
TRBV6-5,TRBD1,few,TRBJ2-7,CASSYRISTGGYEQYF,TGTGCCAGCAGTTACCGAATATCAACAGGGGGCTACGAGCAGTACTTC
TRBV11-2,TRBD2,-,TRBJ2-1,CASSSMKGLAGGGEQFF,TGTGCCAGCAGCTCGATGAAGGGACTAGCGGGAGGGGGTGAGCAGTTCTTC
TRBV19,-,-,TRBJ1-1,CASIKSAAGTEAFF,TGTGCCAGTATCAAGAGCGCAGCGGGCACTGAAGCTTTCTTT
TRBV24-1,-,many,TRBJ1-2,CATSDHKGYGYTF,TGTGCCACCAGTGATCACAAAGGCTATGGCTACACCTTC
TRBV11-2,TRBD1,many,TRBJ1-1,CASSWTGGSGTEAFF,TGTGCCAGCAGCTGGACAGGGGGCAGTGGAACTGAAGCTTTCTTT
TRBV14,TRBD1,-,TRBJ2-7,CASSQGGTGGNYEQYF,TGTGCCAGCAGCCAAGGCGGGACAGGGGGCAACTACGAGCAGTACTTC
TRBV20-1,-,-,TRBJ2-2,CSARDYGSGLTGELFF,TGCAGTGCTAGAGATTATGGTAGCGGCCTCACCGGGGAGCTGTTTTTT
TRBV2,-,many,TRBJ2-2,CASSEKTLLLRELFF,TGTGCCAGCAGTGAGAAGACTCTACTATTAAGGGAGCTGTTTTTT
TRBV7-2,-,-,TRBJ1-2,CASRSGTRYGYTF,TGTGCCAGCAGATCAGGGACACGTTATGGCTACACCTTC
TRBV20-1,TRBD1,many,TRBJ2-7,CSARDPGTGTYEQYF,TGCAGTGCTAGAGACCCCGGGACAGGGACCTACGAGCAGTACTTC
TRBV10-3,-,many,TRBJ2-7,CAISGAGRLYEQYF,TGTGCCATCAGTGGGGCGGGGAGACTGTACGAGCAGTACTTC
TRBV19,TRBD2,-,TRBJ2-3,CASSTSGRAGTDTQYF,TGTGCCAGTAGTACGAGCGGGAGGGCCGGTACAGATACGCAGTATTTT